One sample yielded the 30 T cell receptor beta chains listed below, sequenced in a study of beta chain features in type 1 diabetes (dated by TCRdb to the late 2010s). Their specific antigens are unknown. Study-wide conclusions, independent of this receptor: Type 1 diabetes patients showed a moderate but significant shortening of TCRB CDR3 length in all four CD4+ subsets.

The library was generated by the immunoSEQ multiplex PCR assay. The High Capacity cDNA Reverse Transcription Kit was used to reverse transcribe all of the isolated RNA, meaning that expressed TCRB transcripts were what got sequenced. This is the immuneACCESS table as TCRdb keeps it, with only in-frame sequences that have V and J called. A part of the clones is gone; compared with another copy, unresolved V genes explain less than half, and the rest is unexplained. The sample table records approximately 730,000 clones; about an eighth of these occur just once. Jointly, the top ten make up less than 0.025% of the sample. Sequencing was carried out using naive CD4+ T cells from blood. The cell subset or site label corresponds to: true naive CD4+ T cells. The receptors here all came from a man aged 18-30 years with type 1 diabetes.

The gene calls are TRBV7-6 and TRBJ1-1; D is possibly TRBD1 (6 bases). CDR3 size: 13 residues. V shed 5 bases and J shed 11 bases, with 18 bases lying between them. Germline loops: CDR1 SGHVS, CDR2 FNYEAQ. This chain's CDR3 is CASSALTGINAFF. The CDR3 DNA reads as TGTGCCAGCAGCGCACTCACAGGGATAAATGCTTTCTTT.

The V call is TRBV30, the J call TRBJ1-1; D is unclear. Trimming removed 0 bases at V and 0 bases at J, with 5 bases between. Germline V gene sequence: CDR1 GTSNPN, CDR2 SVGIG (reference sequence). The CDR3 is 13 amino acids. The CDR3 region is CAWSVMVNTEAFF. The CDR3 DNA is TGTGCCTGGAGTGTAATGGTGAACACTGAAGCTTTCTTT.

V is TRBV6-5 and J is TRBJ1-1; 8 bases are a match to TRBD1. The CDR3 length is 15 residues. Losses at the gene ends were 7 bases for V and 9 bases for J; bases not matched to a gene: 16. Per germline, CDR1 MNHEY and CDR2 SVGAGI. The chain's CDR3 is CASTVPGQGGRKAFF. DNA of the CDR3: TGTGCCAGCACAGTACCTGGACAGGGAGGTCGGAAAGCTTTCTTT.

V is TRBV29-1 and J is TRBJ1-1; D is ambiguous. From germline, CDR1 is SQVTM and CDR2 ANQGSEA. The V gene lost 4 bases and the J gene lost 4 bases, with 13 bases spanning the gap. The CDR3 runs 13 residues. The CDR3 DNA reads as TGCAGCGTTGCGACCGGGGATCGCACTGAAGCTTTCTTT. This translates into CSVATGDRTEAFF.

The rearrangement joins TRBV2 to TRBJ2-7; 7 bases agree with TRBD1. The CDR3 runs to 13 residues. The V gene end was trimmed by 5 bases and the J gene end by 2 bases; junction bases not matched to a gene: 3. CDR1 and CDR2 (germline): SNHLY, FYNNEI. The CDR3 region is CASSQGQPYEQYF. The CDR3 DNA follows: TGTGCCAGCAGTCAGGGACAGCCCTACGAGCAGTACTTC. Full variable domain (rest looked up from reference TRBV2 and TRBJ2-7): EPEVTQTPSHQVTQMGQEVILRCVPISNHLYFYWYRQILGQKVEFLVSFYNNEISEKSEIFDDQFSVERPDGSNFTLKIRSTKLEDSAMYFCASSQGQPYEQYFGPGTRLTVT.

The chain is built from TRBV4-1 and TRBJ2-2, with D possibly being TRBD1 (6 bases). V was clipped by 4 bases and J by 1 base, with 13 bases between them. Germline CDR1 MGHRA, CDR2 YSYEKL. This CDR3 comprises 16 residues. This CDR3 is CASSPTRGGNTGELFF. The DNA of the CDR3 is TGCGCCAGCAGCCCAACCAGGGGCGGGAACACCGGGGAGCTGTTTTTT.

This clone was detected only a few times. Within the sample, other DNA sequences also encode this same CDR3. The CDR3 loop reads CASSYLGGNSPLHF. The CDR3 DNA follows: TGTGCCAGCAGTTATTTGGGGGGAAATTCACCCCTCCACTTT. The chain combines TRBV6-5 with TRBJ1-6; D is possibly TRBD1 (5 bases). V was shortened by 3 bases and J by 7 bases, with 10 bases between the two germline ends. This CDR3 has 14 residues. Per the germline V gene, CDR1 is MNHEY and CDR2 is SVGAGI.

This rearrangement joins TRBV13 to TRBJ1-3; D not resolved. Per the germline V gene, CDR1 is PRHDT and CDR2 is FYEKMQ (reference sequence). There are 15 residues in the CDR3. Trimming took 4 bases from V and 7 from J, leaving 17 bases between them. CDR3 amino acids: CASSSKRAFRNTIYF. CDR3 in DNA: TGTGCCAGCAGCTCCAAAAGGGCCTTCAGGAACACCATATATTTT.

The gene calls are TRBV6-4 and TRBJ1-6; 9 nucleotides match TRBD1. CDR3 length equals 14 residues. Germline lookup yields CDR1 MRHNA and CDR2 SNTAGT. The V gene end was trimmed by 6 bases and the J gene end by 7 bases; junction bases not matched to a gene: 4. The CDR3 protein is CASSPDRGNSPLHF. CDR3 nucleotides: TGTGCCAGCAGCCCCGACAGGGGGAATTCACCCCTCCACTTT.

Remarks on this clone: Distinct nucleotide sequences in the sample also encode this CDR3. The chain is built from TRBV18 and TRBJ1-1; no firm D call. Germline V lookup: CDR1 KGHSH, CDR2 LQKENI. The CDR3 spans 13 residues. Trimming left V 3 bases short and J 3 bases short, with 8 bases between. The CDR3: CASSPGSDTEAFF. CDR3 nucleotide sequence: TGTGCCAGCTCACCGGGCAGCGACACTGAAGCTTTCTTT.

This clone was observed a handful of times. The rearrangement joins TRBV6-5 to TRBJ2-3; 8 nucleotides align to TRBD1. The germline gives CDR1 MNHEY, CDR2 SVGAGI. Germline trimming cut 10 bases from V and 3 bases from J; bases unmatched to any gene: 12. CDR3 length: 15 amino acids. The CDR3 nucleotides are TGTGCCACCTCCCAGGGGGCCCTTAGAACAGATACGCAGTATTTT. It translates to CATSQGALRTDTQYF.

The chain links TRBV5-1 to TRBJ1-6, with TRBD1 matching over 12 bases. This CDR3 is 15 amino acids long. Germline-derived CDR1 and CDR2 are SGHRS and YFSETQ. J lost 8 bases, V lost 4 bases, and 4 bases had no gene match. The CDR3 region has the DNA TGCGCCAGCAGCGATGGGACAGGGGGCGATTCACCCCTCCACTTT. Amino acid sequence: CASSDGTGGDSPLHF.

This chain links TRBV18 with TRBJ2-5; D gene unclear. Trimming took 6 bases from V and 2 from J, leaving 13 bases between them. Germline V gene lookup returns CDR1 KGHSH and CDR2 LQKENI. This CDR3 has 14 amino acids. The DNA of the CDR3 is TGTGCCAGCTCGTGGACGGTGGGGCAAGAGACCCAGTACTTC. It is translated as CASSWTVGQETQYF.

In this sample, this clone turned up a few times. This rearrangement joins TRBV5-1 to TRBJ2-5; either TRBD1 or TRBD2 may fit D (5 bases each). The CDR3 extends over 13 amino acids. V gave up 5 bases and J gave up 3 bases, with 11 bases separating them. Germline V gene data show CDR1 as SGHRS and CDR2 as YFSETQ. The CDR3 loop is CASRLTAEETQYF. In DNA, the CDR3 is TGCGCCAGCAGATTGACAGCGGAAGAGACCCAGTACTTC.

This clone has only a few counts. The gene calls are TRBV29-1 and TRBJ2-3, with D tentatively TRBD2 (6 bases). The CDR3 contains 14 residues. In germline, CDR1 is SQVTM, CDR2 ANQGSEA. Trimming cost V 4 bases and J 3 bases, with 14 bases left between them. CDR3: CSVVGQEGTDTQYF. For the CDR3, the DNA is TGCAGCGTTGTAGGCCAGGAGGGGACAGATACGCAGTATTTT.

The V call is TRBV7-3, the J call TRBJ2-2; TRBD2 might be the D (6 bases). This CDR3 contains 16 residues. The germline V gene encodes CDR1 SGHTA and CDR2 FQGTGA. V shed 3 bases and J shed 0 bases, with 11 bases lying between them. The CDR3 region is CASSFFGGSNTGELFF. In DNA, the CDR3 is TGTGCCAGCAGCTTTTTCGGGGGATCGAACACCGGGGAGCTGTTTTTT.

This clone has only a few counts. The rearrangement uses TRBV18 and TRBJ1-1, with 9 bases matching TRBD1. Losses at the gene ends were 3 bases for V and 4 bases for J; bases not matched to a gene: 6. Germline CDR1 KGHSH, CDR2 LQKENI. The CDR3 sequence is 15 residues long. CDR3 nucleotide sequence: TGTGCCAGCTCACCGACCCTGGACAGGGGCACTGAAGCTTTCTTT. It encodes CASSPTLDRGTEAFF.

About this clone: A junction end diverges from the germline sequence, so it may reflect a read error. The chain links TRBV7-7 to TRBJ2-7; 8 bases align to TRBD2. The CDR3 sequence is 14 residues long. Germline loops: CDR1 SSHAT, CDR2 FNYEAQ (reference sequence). The CDR3 loop reads CASSPGGALDEQYF. CDR3 nucleotides: TGTGCTAGCAGCCCCGGGGGGGCTTTGGACGAGCAGTACTTC.

This clone was observed a handful of times. This chain links TRBV15 with TRBJ2-7, with D perhaps being TRBD1 or TRBD2 (5 bases each). Germline V gives CDR1 LNHNV, CDR2 YYDKDF (reference sequence). The length of the CDR3 is 17 residues. V shed 5 bases and J shed 7 bases, with 27 bases lying between them. The chain's CDR3 is CATSSLSNGGSPMEQYF. The CDR3 region has the DNA TGTGCCACCAGCTCTCTGAGTAATGGGGGATCCCCTATGGAGCAGTACTTC.

This clone showed up just a few times. This chain joins TRBV5-1 and TRBJ1-3; D not certain. This CDR3 has 12 residues. CDR1 is SGHRS, CDR2 YFSETQ, per germline. Trimming shortened V by 1 base and J by 4 bases, and 3 bases separated the two germline ends. The CDR3 sequence: CASSLLGNTIYF. In DNA form, the CDR3 reads TGCGCCAGCAGCTTGCTCGGAAACACCATATATTTT. Supplemented by reference TRBV5-1 and TRBJ1-3, the full variable domain reads KAGVTQTPRYLIKTRGQQVTLSCSPISGHRSVSWYQQTPGQGLQFLFEYFSETQRNKGNFPGRFSGRQFSNSRSEMNVSTLELGDSALYLCASSLLGNTIYFGEGSWLTVV.

The CDR3 reads CASGYTQGGNTEAFF. The CDR3 nucleotides read TGTGCTAGTGGTTACACACAGGGGGGGAACACTGAAGCTTTCTTT. The V call is TRBV12-5, the J call TRBJ1-1; 8 bases align to TRBD1. V dropped 4 bases and J dropped 1; count of bases not matched to a gene: 5. Germline CDR1 LGHNT, CDR2 FRNRAP. The CDR3 length is 15 residues.

This clone was recorded a few times. The CDR3 loop reads CASSLATGISNYGYTF. The CDR3 nucleotides read TGTGCCAGCAGCTTGGCGACAGGGATCTCTAACTATGGCTACACCTTC. The V gene is TRBV7-9, the J gene TRBJ1-2; 7 bases line up with TRBD1. The CDR3 length is 16 residues. Germline V CDR1 and CDR2: SEHNR, FQNEAQ (reference sequence). V trimming: 3 bases; J trimming: 0 bases; junction bases outside the gene matches: 7. Based on the CDR3 plus reference TRBV7-9 and TRBJ1-2, the full variable domain is DTGVSQNPRHKITKRGQNVTFRCDPISEHNRLYWYRQTLGQGPEFLTYFQNEAQLEKSRLLSDRFSAERPKGSFSTLEIQRTEQGDSAMYLCASSLATGISNYGYTFGSGTRLTVV.

This chain links TRBV7-9 with TRBJ2-7, with D tentatively TRBD1 (5 bases). The CDR3 consists of 14 residues. V lost 3 bases and J lost 6, with 15 bases in between. The germline V gene encodes CDR1 SEHNR and CDR2 FQNEAQ (reference sequence). CDR3 nucleotide sequence: TGTGCCAGCAGCTTCAGGGAACCCTCGCCCGAGCAGTACTTC. This sequence encodes CASSFREPSPEQYF.

This clone was counted between two and nine times. This chain joins TRBV7-6 and TRBJ1-4, with unresolved D. CDR3 size: 13 residues. The germline gives CDR1 SGHVS, CDR2 FNYEAQ. V lost 11 bases and J 0 bases, leaving 10 bases between the germline ends. The DNA for the CDR3 is TGTGCCGACTACAGTGCAACTAATGAAAAACTGTTTTTT. Translated: CADYSATNEKLFF.

This chain connects TRBV9 to TRBJ1-3; D is undetermined. This CDR3 region has 14 residues. Germline V gives CDR1 SGDLS, CDR2 YYNGEE. V was pared by 4 bases and J by 4 bases, with 12 bases between. This CDR3 is CASSSTWTGNTIYF. In DNA, the CDR3 is TGTGCCAGCAGCTCCACCTGGACGGGAAACACCATATATTTT.

There are a few counts of this clone. The chain employs TRBV2 and TRBJ2-1; D is possibly TRBD1 (5 bases). CDR1 SNHLY and CDR2 FYNNEI come from the germline V gene. The CDR3 is 12 amino acids. V was cut by 6 bases and J by 10 bases, with 13 bases left in between. The CDR3 sequence is CASRAQGREQFF. CDR3 nucleotides: TGTGCCAGCAGGGCGCAGGGTAGGGAGCAGTTCTTC.

The CDR3 region has the DNA TGTGCCAGCAGCCCCCCAGGGATAGCCGGGGAGCTGTTTTTT. This sequence encodes CASSPPGIAGELFF. The chain is built from TRBV9 and TRBJ2-2; possible D gene TRBD1, 5 bases. Germline V CDR1 and CDR2: SGDLS, YYNGEE. V was trimmed by 4 bases and J by 6 bases, leaving 13 bases between them. The CDR3 totals 14 residues. The full variable domain, in which reference TRBV9 and TRBJ2-2 provide the parts outside the CDR3, is DSGVTQTPKHLITATGQRVTLRCSPRSGDLSVYWYQQSLDQGLQFLIQYYNGEERAKGNILERFSAQQFPDLHSELNLSSLELGDSALYFCASSPPGIAGELFFGEGSRLTVL.

This chain connects TRBV7-2 to TRBJ2-7, with a weak D call TRBD1 (5 bases). The CDR3 is 16 amino acids. The germline CDR1 and CDR2 sequences are SGHTA and FQGNSA. V gave up 4 bases and J gave up 0 bases, with 16 bases separating them. Here the CDR3 DNA reads TGTGCCAGCAGCTCCAGGGTACAGGCAACCTCCTACGAGCAGTACTTC. Its protein is CASSSRVQATSYEQYF. Full variable domain (rest looked up from reference TRBV7-2 and TRBJ2-7): GAGVSQSPSNKVTEKGKDVELRCDPISGHTALYWYRQSLGQGLEFLIYFQGNSAPDKSGLPSDRFSAERTGGSVSTLTIQRTQQEDSAVYLCASSSRVQATSYEQYFGPGTRLTVT.

This clone has just a few counts. At the DNA level, this CDR3 is encoded by other sequences in the same sample as well. This chain connects TRBV30 to TRBJ1-2; D unclear. Deletions cut 0 bases from V and 6 bases from J, with 5 bases between. In germline, CDR1 is GTSNPN, CDR2 SVGIG (reference sequence). The CDR3 runs to 11 residues. Here the CDR3 reads CAWSVGNGYTF. CDR3 DNA: TGTGCCTGGAGTGTCGGTAATGGCTACACCTTC.

The rearrangement joins TRBV5-1 to TRBJ1-4; D ambiguous. The CDR3 sequence is 14 residues long. Trimming took 4 bases from V and 4 from J, leaving 11 bases between them. Germline CDR1 is SGHRS and CDR2 is YFSETQ. CDR3 bases: TGCGCCAGCAGCCCCGCAGGTCTTAATGAAAAACTGTTTTTT. Translation gives CASSPAGLNEKLFF.